The 3 T cell receptor beta chains given below trace back to one sample, sequenced in a study of OX40 agonist ivuxolimab in advanced cancers. Profiled with immunoSEQ multiplex PCR; TCRdb holds only in-frame clones, not every one. Of approximately 63,000 clones listed, 85% to 90% are singletons. This sample comprised CD4+ or CD8+ T cells sorted from blood, obtained in a trial of the OX40 agonist ivuxolimab. These receptors originate from an adult with an advanced solid tumor such as melanoma, head and neck, liver or kidney cancer.

The chain is built from TRBV28 and TRBJ1-1; a possible D gene is TRBD1 (6 bases). The V gene's germline CDR1 is MDHEN and CDR2 SYDVKM. The CDR3 sequence is 13 residues long. Deletions cut 2 bases from V and 5 bases from J, with 9 bases between. CDR3 in DNA: TGTGCCAGCAGTTTAAGAGGGGGTACTGAAGCTTTCTTT. Protein sequence: CASSLRGGTEAFF.

The CDR3 is CSFITSGMNTEAFF. The CDR3 DNA sequence: TGCAGCTTTATTACCTCGGGGATGAACACTGAAGCTTTCTTT. V gene TRBV29-1 combines with J gene TRBJ1-1; D remains unclear. Germline lookup yields CDR1 SQVTM and CDR2 ANQGSEA. V was pared by 8 bases and J by 0 bases, with 16 bases between. The CDR3 spans 14 residues.

This clone came up once. The chain links TRBV29-1 to TRBJ2-1; 7 bases agree with TRBD1. The CDR3 is made up of 14 amino acids. Germline V gene sequence: CDR1 SQVTM, CDR2 ANQGSEA. V gave up 1 base and J gave up 9 bases; unmatched junction bases: 9. The CDR3 sequence is CSVEVFHRGGEQFF. CDR3 sequence (DNA): TGCAGCGTTGAAGTGTTCCACAGGGGTGGTGAGCAGTTCTTC.